This T cell receptor beta chain was sequenced during a study of brain T cells in children with intractable seizures. The CDR3 is 14 residues long. The ends were cut back, 3 bases at V and 7 bases at J, with 13 bases in the middle. Germline-derived CDR1 and CDR2 are DFQATT and SNEGSKA (reference sequence). Using immunoSEQ multiplex PCR, the repertoire was profiled, and TCRdb retains in-frame clones only, with some absent. In the table there are approximately 23,000 clones, 94% of which are singletons. Only cases whose brain tissue showed the highest T cell transcript signatures were sequenced. The source material was peripheral blood, sampled at surgery. This receptor was identified in a boy between 10 and 17 years old with focal cortical dysplasia and intractable seizures. This chain connects TRBV20-1 to TRBJ1-6; D call uncertain. This CDR3 reads CSASPQTLNSPLHF. CDR3 in DNA: TGCAGTGCTAGTCCCCAGACTTTAAATTCACCCCTCCACTTT.